Presented here are 12 T cell receptor beta chains from one specimen sequenced in a study of long-term antiretroviral therapy in people with HIV. With survey level as its setting, the immunoSEQ assay was v3.0. The table came from immunoSEQ multiplex PCR; TCRdb's copy has only in-frame clones and leaves some out. The data contain tens of thousands of clones, around 84% of them singletons. The source was unsorted PBMCs, collected 1.3 years after starting antiretroviral therapy. These receptors came from a man in his sixties with HIV.

The chain links TRBV5-1 to TRBJ1-3, with 7 bases aligning to TRBD1. This CDR3 is built from 16 residues. CDR1 and CDR2 from the germline V gene are SGHRS and YFSETQ. V lost 1 base and J lost 0; bases outside the gene matches: 4. CDR3 sequence: CASSLTGVSSGNTIYF. CDR3 DNA sequence: TGCGCCAGCAGCTTGACAGGGGTGAGCTCTGGAAACACCATATATTTT.

The chain joins TRBV28 to TRBJ2-5, with TRBD2 matching over 10 bases. Germline CDR1 reads MDHEN; CDR2 reads SYDVKM. V dropped 1 base and J dropped 4; count of bases not matched to a gene: 3. The CDR3 sequence is 15 residues long. The CDR3 loop reads CASSLSLAGAETQYF. CDR3 DNA sequence: TGTGCCAGCAGTTTATCTCTAGCGGGGGCAGAGACCCAGTACTTC.

This chain links TRBV6-6 with TRBJ2-1; 11 bases agree with TRBD2. Germline V CDR1 and CDR2: MNHNY, SVGAGI (reference sequence). J lost 2 bases, V lost 8 bases, and 8 bases had no gene match. The CDR3 extends over 16 amino acids. CDR3 region: CASLRTGLAAYNEQFF. The CDR3 coding sequence is TGTGCCAGCCTCCGGACGGGACTAGCGGCCTACAATGAGCAGTTCTTC.

The rearrangement uses TRBV5-1 and TRBJ2-1; TRBD2 aligns across 11 bases. This CDR3 comprises 15 residues. The V and J ends lost 3 bases and 5 bases, in that order; junction bases with no gene match: 4. Germline V gene lookup returns CDR1 SGHRS and CDR2 YFSETQ. The chain's CDR3 is CASSSTSGTHNEQFF. Here the CDR3 DNA reads TGCGCCAGCAGCTCGACTAGCGGGACGCACAATGAGCAGTTCTTC.

The chain recombines TRBV30 with TRBJ2-1, with TRBD2 as a possible D gene (6 bases). CDR1 and CDR2 from the germline V gene are GTSNPN and SVGIG (reference sequence). This CDR3 is 14 amino acids long. Trimming removed 0 bases from V and 7 bases from J, with 13 bases in between. The CDR3 region is CAWSVWDSMNEQFF. In DNA, the CDR3 is TGTGCCTGGAGTGTATGGGACTCGATGAATGAGCAGTTCTTC. Complete variable domain (other parts from reference TRBV30 and TRBJ2-1): SQTIHQWPATLVQPVGSPLSLECTVEGTSNPNLYWYRQAAGRGLQLLFYSVGIGQISSEVPQNLSASRPQDRQFILSSKKLLLSDSGFYLCAWSVWDSMNEQFFGPGTRLTVL.

This sequence joins TRBV5-1 and TRBJ2-5; 8 nucleotides line up with TRBD1. The trim removed 5 bases at V and 5 bases at J, leaving 11 bases unmatched. The CDR3 has 15 amino acids. Germline V gives CDR1 SGHRS, CDR2 YFSETQ. CDR3 nucleotide sequence: TGCGCCAGCAGATCCCGGACAGGGTTTGTGGAGACCCAGTACTTC. Translated, it gives CASRSRTGFVETQYF.

CDR3 sequence: CASSRIGPSSYNEQFF. The CDR3 nucleotides are TGTGCCAGCAGCAGGATCGGGCCGAGCTCCTACAATGAGCAGTTCTTC. The chain joins TRBV9 to TRBJ2-1; no firm D call. Germline CDR1 SGDLS, CDR2 YYNGEE. V was clipped by 4 bases and J by 0 bases, with 14 bases between them. The CDR3 spans 16 residues.

V gene TRBV29-1 combines with J gene TRBJ2-7, with 13 bases that match TRBD2. This CDR3 has 14 residues. V was clipped by 6 bases and J by 3 bases; unmatched bases: 5. In germline, CDR1 is SQVTM, CDR2 ANQGSEA. The CDR3 sequence: CSVGTSGTYYEQYF. The CDR3 coding sequence is TGCAGCGTCGGGACTAGCGGGACTTACTACGAGCAGTACTTC.

This clone has only one observation. This chain links TRBV7-2 with TRBJ2-1; TRBD1 matches at 7 bases. Looked up from germline, CDR1 is SGHTA and CDR2 is FQGNSA. CDR3 length: 14 residues. Trimming cost V 5 bases and J 6 bases; bases outside gene matches: 7. CDR3 nucleotide sequence: TGTGCCAGCAGCAAGGGGACAGTTACCAATGAGCAGTTCTTC. Amino acid sequence: CASSKGTVTNEQFF.

The rearrangement links TRBV2 to TRBJ2-7; possible D gene TRBD1, 6 bases. V lost 8 bases and J lost 2, with 16 bases in between. The CDR3 has 14 residues. Germline V gene sequence: CDR1 SNHLY, CDR2 FYNNEI. Here the CDR3 DNA reads TGTGCCAGCGGAACGGAACAGGGAGCCTACGAGCAGTACTTC. Translated: CASGTEQGAYEQYF.

The chain couples TRBV6-5 to TRBJ1-3, with 7 bases fitting TRBD1. The CDR3 sequence is 13 residues long. CDR1 MNHEY and CDR2 SVGAGI come from the germline V gene. With V trimmed by 5 bases and J by 7 bases, 5 bases remained unmatched. The DNA for the CDR3 is TGTGCCAGCAGTCACGACAGGGCGAACACCATATATTTT. Its translation is CASSHDRANTIYF.

The gene calls are TRBV6-5 and TRBJ1-2, with D possibly matching TRBD1 (6 bases). Trimming took off 7 bases at V and 4 bases at J, with 16 bases between the two ends. This CDR3 region has 14 residues. Germline-derived CDR1 and CDR2 are MNHEY and SVGAGI. This CDR3 is CASNPGGGGYGYTF. DNA for the CDR3: TGTGCCAGCAACCCCGGGGGGGGCGGCTATGGCTACACCTTC.